The 18 T cell receptor beta chains listed next were all sequenced from one sample in a study of T cell responses to AZD1222 COVID-19 vaccine. Clones were sequenced by immunoSEQ multiplex PCR, and TCRdb holds only the in-frame ones, with some missing. The table lists about 100,000 clones, about 86% of them singletons, with 15% in the top ten. Sequenced material: peripheral blood, taken on day 0 of AZD1222 vaccination. Receptors were obtained from an adult in good health.

V gene TRBV28 combines with J gene TRBJ2-6, with 7 positions matching TRBD1. Germline assignment: CDR1 MDHEN and CDR2 SYDVKM. Trimming at V came to 6 bases and at J to 2 bases, leaving 4 bases not matched to a gene. This CDR3 contains 15 residues. The CDR3 bases are TGTGCCAGCAGCCTCGGACAGGCTGGGGCCAACGTCCTGACTTTC. This encodes CASSLGQAGANVLTF.

This chain links TRBV9 with TRBJ2-1, with D possibly TRBD1 on 6 matching bases. V lost 3 bases to trimming and J lost 4 bases, with 14 bases between them. Per the germline V gene, CDR1 is SGDLS and CDR2 is YYNGEE. The CDR3 is 15 residues long. Here the CDR3 reads CASSESGGTYNEQFF. The CDR3 DNA reads as TGTGCCAGCAGCGAGAGTGGGGGCACATACAATGAGCAGTTCTTC.

This chain connects TRBV11-3 to TRBJ2-5; 9 positions agree with TRBD2. V was pared by 1 base and J by 5 bases, with 2 bases of the junction left unmatched. The length of the CDR3 is 14 residues. Germline V gene sequence: CDR1 SGHNT, CDR2 YENEEA. CDR3 in DNA: TGTGCCAGCAGCTTAGCCCTAGCGGGGGAGACCCAGTACTTC. As protein: CASSLALAGETQYF. The whole variable domain, filled in from reference TRBV11-3 and TRBJ2-5, reads EAGVVQSPRYKIIEKKQPVAFWCNPISGHNTLYWYLQNLGQGPELLIRYENEEAVDDSQLPKDRFSAERLKGVDSTLKIQPAELGDSAVYLCASSLALAGETQYFGPGTRLLVL.

The rearrangement uses TRBV9 and TRBJ1-6, with 8 positions matching TRBD1. Germline V gives CDR1 SGDLS, CDR2 YYNGEE. J was trimmed by 5 bases and V by 2 bases; bases with no gene match: 3. The CDR3 is 15 amino acids. The CDR3 here is CASSVGQVDNSPLHF. The CDR3 bases are TGTGCCAGCAGCGTGGGACAGGTGGATAATTCACCCCTCCACTTT.

The CDR3 DNA reads TGCGCCAGCAGCCAAGATCCCGGACACAACTACAATGAGCAGTTCTTC. It translates to CASSQDPGHNYNEQFF. The chain uses TRBV4-1 and TRBJ2-1; perhaps TRBD1 as D (5 bases). V was cut by 0 bases and J by 3 bases, with 12 bases left in between. CDR3 length: 16 amino acids. Germline CDR1 is MGHRA and CDR2 is YSYEKL.

The J gene is TRBJ1-2, the V gene TRBV7-9; tentatively, D is TRBD1 (6 bases). There are 12 residues in the CDR3. Germline values: CDR1 SEHNR, CDR2 FQNEAQ (reference sequence). The V and J ends lost 0 bases and 8 bases respectively, with 7 bases between them. Here the CDR3 reads CASSLAQGGYTF. DNA for the CDR3: TGTGCCAGCAGCTTAGCCCAGGGGGGCTACACCTTC.

The CDR3 sequence is CASSVGQTNTDTQYF. The CDR3, as DNA: TGTGCCAGCAGCGTTGGGCAGACAAACACAGATACGCAGTATTTT. This chain connects TRBV9 to TRBJ2-3; no clear D gene. V was shortened by 2 bases and J by 2 bases, with 12 bases between the two germline ends. The CDR3 is 15 amino acids. The germline V gene has CDR1 SGDLS and CDR2 YYNGEE.

In DNA form, the CDR3 reads TGTGCCAGCAGCGTAGGTCTCATCTCTGGAAACACCATATATTTT. The encoded protein is CASSVGLISGNTIYF. The chain joins TRBV9 to TRBJ1-3; D is ambiguous. CDR1 is SGDLS, CDR2 YYNGEE, per germline. The CDR3 totals 15 residues. V lost 0 bases, J lost 0 bases, and 7 bases lay in between.

V gene TRBV6-5 combines with J gene TRBJ1-1; a possible D gene is TRBD1 (5 bases). Germline V lookup: CDR1 MNHEY, CDR2 SVGAGI. The CDR3 runs 12 residues. V was clipped by 7 bases and J by 1 base, with 7 bases between them. CDR3 nucleotide sequence: TGTGCCAGCAAGGGGTCGAACACTGAAGCTTTCTTT. This codes for CASKGSNTEAFF.

The rearrangement joins TRBV3-1 (or the pseudogene TRBV3-2) to TRBJ1-4; no clear D gene. Trimming left V 1 base short and J 4 bases short, with 4 bases between. Germline CDR1 is LGHDT and CDR2 is YNNKEL (reference sequence). CDR3 length: 13 amino acids. This CDR3 reads CASSQAYNEKLFF. Here the CDR3 DNA reads TGTGCCAGCAGCCAAGCCTATAATGAAAAACTGTTTTTT.

The gene calls are TRBV6-5 and TRBJ2-5, with 8 bases lining up with TRBD1. The CDR3 extends over 15 amino acids. CDR1 and CDR2 (germline): MNHEY, SVGAGI. The V gene end was trimmed by 4 bases and the J gene end by 3 bases; junction bases not matched to a gene: 7. The CDR3 sequence: CASSLDSGGEETQYF. CDR3 bases: TGTGCCAGCAGTTTGGATTCAGGGGGCGAAGAGACCCAGTACTTC.

This CDR3 is CASSLPSGANTEAFF. In DNA, the CDR3 is TGTGCCAGCAGCTTGCCTTCAGGAGCCAACACTGAAGCTTTCTTT. The chain uses TRBV5-4 and TRBJ1-1; D gene ambiguous. The CDR3 runs to 15 residues. The germline V and J ends were trimmed by 1 base and 2 bases, with 12 bases remaining between them. Per the germline V gene, CDR1 is SGHNT and CDR2 is YYREEE (reference sequence).

This clone was counted between two and nine times. This rearrangement joins TRBV5-1 to TRBJ2-1; no clear D gene. This CDR3 is built from 16 residues. Germline values: CDR1 SGHRS, CDR2 YFSETQ. V was clipped by 0 bases and J by 0 bases, with 10 bases between them. This CDR3 is CASSLDTLSSYNEQFF. The CDR3, as DNA: TGCGCCAGCAGCTTGGACACATTAAGCTCCTACAATGAGCAGTTCTTC.

The genes are TRBV5-5 and TRBJ2-7; 8 nucleotides agree with TRBD2. The V gene's germline CDR1 is SGHKS and CDR2 YYEKEE (reference sequence). This CDR3 has 17 amino acids. Unmatched junction bases numbered 15, after V lost 3 bases and J lost 4 bases. The CDR3 nucleotides read TGTGCCAGCAGCTACCTGGGAAGCGGGAGATTTAGGTACGAGCAGTACTTC. Its protein product is CASSYLGSGRFRYEQYF.

The chain couples TRBV3-1 (or the pseudogene TRBV3-2) to TRBJ2-2, with 16 bases that match TRBD2. Germline-derived CDR1 and CDR2 are LGHDT and YNNKEL (reference sequence). Losses at the gene ends were 4 bases for V and 4 bases for J; bases not matched to a gene: 9. This CDR3 comprises 19 residues. The CDR3 coding sequence is TGTGCCAGCAGCCCTGGGGGACTAGCGGGGGGGCCAAGCACCGGGGAGCTGTTTTTT. It translates to CASSPGGLAGGPSTGELFF.

Written as DNA, the CDR3 is TGTGCCAGCAGCTTAGATCAGCTCGGTGAGCAGTTCTTC. Protein: CASSLDQLGEQFF. V is TRBV11-3 and J is TRBJ2-1; D remains ambiguous. CDR1 and CDR2 from the germline V gene are SGHNT and YENEEA. CDR3 length: 13 residues. V gave up 0 bases and J gave up 9 bases, with 9 bases separating them.

The V gene is TRBV5-1, the J gene TRBJ1-6, with 10 bases fitting TRBD1. The CDR3 covers 16 residues. Trimming at V came to 4 bases and at J to 6 bases, leaving 7 bases not matched to a gene. The germline gives CDR1 SGHRS, CDR2 YFSETQ. The CDR3 DNA is TGCGCCAGCAGCCGGGGACAGGGGTCGACTAATTCACCCCTCCACTTT. It translates to CASSRGQGSTNSPLHF.

CDR3 protein: CASSLGRGRSSGANVLTF. DNA for the CDR3: TGTGCCAGCAGCTTAGGGCGGGGACGGTCCTCTGGGGCCAACGTCCTGACTTTC. J is TRBJ2-6 and V is TRBV11-2, with a tentative D call TRBD2 (6 bases). The CDR3 runs to 18 residues. In germline, CDR1 is SGHAT, CDR2 FQNNGV. V shed 1 base and J shed 0 bases, with 13 bases lying between them.